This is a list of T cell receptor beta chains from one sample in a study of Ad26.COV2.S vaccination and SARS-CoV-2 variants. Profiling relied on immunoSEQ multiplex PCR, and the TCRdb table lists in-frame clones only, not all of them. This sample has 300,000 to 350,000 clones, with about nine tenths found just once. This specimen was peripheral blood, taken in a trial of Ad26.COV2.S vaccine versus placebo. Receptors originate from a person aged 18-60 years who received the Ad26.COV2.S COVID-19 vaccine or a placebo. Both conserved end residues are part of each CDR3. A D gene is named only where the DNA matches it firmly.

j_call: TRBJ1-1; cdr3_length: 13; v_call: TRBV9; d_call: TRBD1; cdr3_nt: TGTGCCAGCAGCGCCAGTACAGGGGTCTTCGCTTTCTTT; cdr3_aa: CASSASTGVFAFF
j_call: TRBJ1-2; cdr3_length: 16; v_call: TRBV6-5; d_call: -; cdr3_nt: TGTGCCAGCAGTTACGGTGGGGGGGGCACTAACTATGGCTACACCTTC; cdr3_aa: CASSYGGGGTNYGYTF
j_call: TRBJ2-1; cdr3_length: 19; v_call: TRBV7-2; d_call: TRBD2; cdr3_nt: TGTGCCAGCAGCTTAGAGGTGGGGACTAGCGGGAGGGCCGCAAATGAGCAGTTCTTC; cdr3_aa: CASSLEVGTSGRAANEQFF
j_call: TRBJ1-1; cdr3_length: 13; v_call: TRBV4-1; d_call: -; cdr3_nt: TGCGCCAGCAGCCACCTTAAGGGGTCGGAAGCTTTCTTT; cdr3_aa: CASSHLKGSEAFF
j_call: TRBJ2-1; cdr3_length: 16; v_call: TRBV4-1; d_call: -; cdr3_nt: TGCGCCAGCAGCCAACTCTCCGGGGGCGGTGACCGTCTAGAGTTCTTC; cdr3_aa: CASSQLSGGGDRLEFF
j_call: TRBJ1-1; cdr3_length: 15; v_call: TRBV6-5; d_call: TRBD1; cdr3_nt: TGTGCCAGCAGGTATTCAGGGGGCGCGAACACTGAAGCTTTCTTT; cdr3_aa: CASRYSGGANTEAFF
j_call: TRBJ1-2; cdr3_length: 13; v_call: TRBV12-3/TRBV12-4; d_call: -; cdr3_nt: TGTGCCAGCAGTACGAGGGGTAACTATGGCTACACCTTC; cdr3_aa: CASSTRGNYGYTF
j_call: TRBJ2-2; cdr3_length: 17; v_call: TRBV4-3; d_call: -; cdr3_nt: TGCGCCAGCAGCCGGCAATCCGGGCCCTATGAGGGCGGGGAGCTGTTTTTT; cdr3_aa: CASSRQSGPYEGGELFF
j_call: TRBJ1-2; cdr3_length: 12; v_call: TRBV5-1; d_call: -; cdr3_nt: TGCGCCAGCAGCTTGGCCGCGTATGGCTACACCTTC; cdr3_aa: CASSLAAYGYTF
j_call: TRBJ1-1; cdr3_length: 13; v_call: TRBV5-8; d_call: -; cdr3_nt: TGTGCCAGCAGCGGGAAGTGGAACACTGAAGCTTTCTTT; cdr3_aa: CASSGKWNTEAFF